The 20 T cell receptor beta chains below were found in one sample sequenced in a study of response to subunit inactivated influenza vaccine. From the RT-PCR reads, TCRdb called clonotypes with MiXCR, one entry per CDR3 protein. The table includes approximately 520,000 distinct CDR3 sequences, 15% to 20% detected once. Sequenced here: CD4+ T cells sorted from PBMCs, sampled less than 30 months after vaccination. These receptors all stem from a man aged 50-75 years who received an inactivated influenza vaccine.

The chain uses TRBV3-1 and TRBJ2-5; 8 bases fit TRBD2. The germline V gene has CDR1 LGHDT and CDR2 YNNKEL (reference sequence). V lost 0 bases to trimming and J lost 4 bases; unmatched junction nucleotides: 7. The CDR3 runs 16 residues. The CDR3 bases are TGTGCCAGCAGCCAAGAAGGACTAGCCGTAGCAGAGACCCAGTACTTC. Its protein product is CASSQEGLAVAETQYF.

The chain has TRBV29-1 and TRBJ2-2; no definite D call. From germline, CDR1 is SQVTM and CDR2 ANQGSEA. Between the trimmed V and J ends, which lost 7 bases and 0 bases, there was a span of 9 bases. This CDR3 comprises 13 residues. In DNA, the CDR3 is TGCAGCGCCTCTCCCGCGAACACCGGGGAGCTGTTTTTT. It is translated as CSASPANTGELFF.

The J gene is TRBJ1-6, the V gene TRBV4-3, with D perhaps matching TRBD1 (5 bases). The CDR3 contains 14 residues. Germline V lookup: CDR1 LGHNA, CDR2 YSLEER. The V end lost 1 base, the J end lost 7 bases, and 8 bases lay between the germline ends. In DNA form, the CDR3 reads TGCGCCAGCAGCCAAGTCGGGGGGAATTCACCCCTCCACTTT. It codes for CASSQVGGNSPLHF.

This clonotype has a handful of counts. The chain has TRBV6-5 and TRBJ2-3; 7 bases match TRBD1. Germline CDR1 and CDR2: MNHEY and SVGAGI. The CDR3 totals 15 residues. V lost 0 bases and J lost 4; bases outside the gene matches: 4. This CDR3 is CASSYSQGWSDTQYF. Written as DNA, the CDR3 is TGTGCCAGCAGTTACTCACAGGGGTGGTCAGATACGCAGTATTTT.

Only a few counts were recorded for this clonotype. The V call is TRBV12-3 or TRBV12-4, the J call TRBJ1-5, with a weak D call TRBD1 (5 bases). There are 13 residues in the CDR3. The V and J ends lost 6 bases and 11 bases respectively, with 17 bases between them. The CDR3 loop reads CASSRDGVESQHF. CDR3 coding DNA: TGTGCCAGCAGCCGGGACGGGGTAGAGTCCCAGCATTTT.

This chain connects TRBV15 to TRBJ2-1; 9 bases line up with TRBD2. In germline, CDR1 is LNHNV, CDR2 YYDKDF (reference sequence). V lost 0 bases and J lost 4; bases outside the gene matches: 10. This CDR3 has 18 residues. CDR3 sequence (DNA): TGTGCCACCAGCAGAGATCGCGCTAGCGGGATCAGGTACAATGAGCAGTTCTTC. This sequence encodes CATSRDRASGIRYNEQFF.

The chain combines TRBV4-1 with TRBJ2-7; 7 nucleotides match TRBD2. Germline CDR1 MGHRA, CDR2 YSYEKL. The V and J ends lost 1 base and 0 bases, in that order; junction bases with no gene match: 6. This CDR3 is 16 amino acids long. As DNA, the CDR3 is TGCGCCAGCAGCCAAGCGGCTAGCGGCTTCTCCTACGAGCAGTACTTC. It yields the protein CASSQAASGFSYEQYF.

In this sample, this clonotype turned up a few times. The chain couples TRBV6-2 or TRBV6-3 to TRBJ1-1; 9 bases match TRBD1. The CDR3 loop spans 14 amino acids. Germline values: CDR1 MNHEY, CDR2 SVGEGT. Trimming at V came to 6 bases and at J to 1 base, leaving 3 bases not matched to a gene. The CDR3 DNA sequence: TGTGCCAGCAGGGACAGGGGTAAGAACACTGAAGCTTTCTTT. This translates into CASRDRGKNTEAFF.

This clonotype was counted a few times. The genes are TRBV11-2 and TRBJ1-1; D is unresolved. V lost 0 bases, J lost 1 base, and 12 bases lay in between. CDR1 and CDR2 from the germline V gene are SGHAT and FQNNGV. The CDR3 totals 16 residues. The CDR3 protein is CASSLDRLLRNTEAFF. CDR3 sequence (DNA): TGTGCCAGCAGCTTAGATCGGCTGCTGAGGAACACTGAAGCTTTCTTT.

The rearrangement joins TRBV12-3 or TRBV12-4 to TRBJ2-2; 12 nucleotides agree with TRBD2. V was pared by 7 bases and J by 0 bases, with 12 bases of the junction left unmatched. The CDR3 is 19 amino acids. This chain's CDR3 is CASTPSPGLAGSNTGELFF. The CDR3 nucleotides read TGTGCCAGCACTCCTTCACCGGGACTAGCGGGTTCGAACACCGGGGAGCTGTTTTTT.

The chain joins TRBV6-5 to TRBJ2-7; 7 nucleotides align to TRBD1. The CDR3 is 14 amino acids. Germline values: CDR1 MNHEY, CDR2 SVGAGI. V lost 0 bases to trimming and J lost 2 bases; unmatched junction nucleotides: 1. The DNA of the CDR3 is TGTGCCAGCAGTTACTCTCAGGGGGCCTACGAGCAGTACTTC. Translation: CASSYSQGAYEQYF.

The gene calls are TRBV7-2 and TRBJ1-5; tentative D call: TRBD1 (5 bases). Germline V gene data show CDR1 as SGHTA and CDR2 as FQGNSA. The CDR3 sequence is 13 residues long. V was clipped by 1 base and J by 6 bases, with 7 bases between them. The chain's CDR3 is CASSLGGTQPQHF. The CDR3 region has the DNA TGTGCCAGCAGCTTAGGTGGGACTCAGCCCCAGCATTTT.

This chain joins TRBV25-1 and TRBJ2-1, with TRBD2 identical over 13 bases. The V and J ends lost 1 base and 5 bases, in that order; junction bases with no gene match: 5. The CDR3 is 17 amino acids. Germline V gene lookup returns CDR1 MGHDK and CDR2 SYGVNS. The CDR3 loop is CASSESGGLAGHNEQFF. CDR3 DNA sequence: TGTGCCAGCAGTGAATCCGGGGGACTAGCGGGACACAATGAGCAGTTCTTC. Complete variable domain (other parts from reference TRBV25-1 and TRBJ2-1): EADIYQTPRYLVIGTGKKITLECSQTMGHDKMYWYQQDPGMELHLIHYSYGVNSTEKGDLSSESTVSRIRTEHFPLTLESARPSHTSQYLCASSESGGLAGHNEQFFGPGTRLTVL.

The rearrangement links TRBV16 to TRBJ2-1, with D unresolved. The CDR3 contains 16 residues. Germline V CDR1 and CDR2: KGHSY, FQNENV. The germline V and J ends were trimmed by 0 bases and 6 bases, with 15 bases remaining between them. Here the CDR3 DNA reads TGTGCCAGCAGCCAATCACCCCCTCCGTGGGGCAATGAGCAGTTCTTC. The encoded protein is CASSQSPPPWGNEQFF. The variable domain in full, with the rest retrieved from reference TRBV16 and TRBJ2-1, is GEEVAQTPKHLVRGEGQKAKLYCAPIKGHSYVFWYQQVLKNEFKFLISFQNENVFDETGMPKERFSAKCLPNSPCSLEIQATKLEDSAVYFCASSQSPPPWGNEQFFGPGTRLTVL.

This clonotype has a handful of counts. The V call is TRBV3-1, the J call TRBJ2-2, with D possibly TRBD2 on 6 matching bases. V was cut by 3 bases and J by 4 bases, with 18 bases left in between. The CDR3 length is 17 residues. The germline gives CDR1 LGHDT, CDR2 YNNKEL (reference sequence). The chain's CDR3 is CASSQDGGLASTGELFF. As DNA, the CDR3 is TGTGCCAGCAGCCAGGATGGAGGTCTAGCGTCCACCGGGGAGCTGTTTTTT.

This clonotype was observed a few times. The DNA for the CDR3 is TGCAGTGCTAGACCTACCTACCCCGGACTAGCGGGTGCAGATACGCAGTATTTT. Its protein is CSARPTYPGLAGADTQYF. The chain combines TRBV20-1 with TRBJ2-3; 11 positions agree with TRBD2. Germline assignment: CDR1 DFQATT and CDR2 SNEGSKA (reference sequence). CDR3 length: 18 residues. The junction had 14 bases not matched to a gene; V was cut back by 2 bases and J by 4 bases.

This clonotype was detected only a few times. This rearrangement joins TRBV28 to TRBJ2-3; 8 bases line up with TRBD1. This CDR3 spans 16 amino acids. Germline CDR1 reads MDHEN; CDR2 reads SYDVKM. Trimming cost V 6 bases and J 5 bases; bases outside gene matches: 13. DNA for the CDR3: TGTGCCAGCAGCACTCCCTCCAGGGGGCTAGGAGATACGCAGTATTTT. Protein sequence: CASSTPSRGLGDTQYF.

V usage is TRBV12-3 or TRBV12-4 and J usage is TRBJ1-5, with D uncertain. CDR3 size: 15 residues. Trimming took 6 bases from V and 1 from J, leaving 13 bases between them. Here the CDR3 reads CASSQNGQSNQPQHF. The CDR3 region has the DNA TGTGCCAGCAGCCAAAACGGGCAGAGCAATCAGCCCCAGCATTTT.

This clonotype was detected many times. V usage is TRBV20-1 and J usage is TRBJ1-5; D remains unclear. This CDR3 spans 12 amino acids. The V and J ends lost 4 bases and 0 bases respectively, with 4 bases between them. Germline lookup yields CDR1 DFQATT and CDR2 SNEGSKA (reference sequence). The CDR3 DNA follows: TGCAGTGCTACCCATAGCAATCAGCCCCAGCATTTT. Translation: CSATHSNQPQHF.

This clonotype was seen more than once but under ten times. Here the CDR3 reads CASSPTWGANTEAFF. The DNA of the CDR3 is TGTGCCAGCAGTCCCACGTGGGGGGCGAACACTGAAGCTTTCTTT. The chain is built from TRBV28 and TRBJ1-1, with a weak D call TRBD1 (6 bases). Germline V gene sequence: CDR1 MDHEN, CDR2 SYDVKM. The V end was cut by 5 bases, the J end by 1 base, with 14 bases between. This CDR3 contains 15 residues.